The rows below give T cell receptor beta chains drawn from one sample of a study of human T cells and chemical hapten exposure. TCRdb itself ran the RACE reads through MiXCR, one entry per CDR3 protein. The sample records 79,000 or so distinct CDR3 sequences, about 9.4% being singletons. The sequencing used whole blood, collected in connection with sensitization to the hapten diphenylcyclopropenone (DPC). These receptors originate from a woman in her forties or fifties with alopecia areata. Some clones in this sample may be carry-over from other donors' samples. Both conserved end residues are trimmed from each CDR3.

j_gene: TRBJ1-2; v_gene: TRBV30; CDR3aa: AWSGGGYGYT
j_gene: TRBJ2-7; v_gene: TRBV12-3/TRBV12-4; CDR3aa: ASSFWTSGRAGQY
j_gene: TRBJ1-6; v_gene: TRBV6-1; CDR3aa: ASSEFAGRSPLH
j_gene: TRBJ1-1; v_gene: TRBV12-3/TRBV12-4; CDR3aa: ASKSRDRGWAEAF
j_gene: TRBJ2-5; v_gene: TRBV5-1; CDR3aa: ASRTSGLQETQY
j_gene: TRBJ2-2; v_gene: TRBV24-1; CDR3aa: ATMQGPTGELF
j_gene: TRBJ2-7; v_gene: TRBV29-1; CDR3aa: SVDETRGEQY
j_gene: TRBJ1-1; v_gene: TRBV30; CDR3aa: AWKGTGDTEAF
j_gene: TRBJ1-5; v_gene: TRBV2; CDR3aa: ASRRTTGAYNQPQH
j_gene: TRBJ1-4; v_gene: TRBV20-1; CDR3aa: SARPLMGTLNEKLF
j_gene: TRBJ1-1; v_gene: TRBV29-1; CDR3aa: RAEETTEAF
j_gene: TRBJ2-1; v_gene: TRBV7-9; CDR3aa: ATATGGYNEQF
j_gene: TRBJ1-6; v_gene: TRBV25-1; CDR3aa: ASSRTLQGSSYNSPLH
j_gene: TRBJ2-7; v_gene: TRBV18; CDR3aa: ASSPGEASYEQY
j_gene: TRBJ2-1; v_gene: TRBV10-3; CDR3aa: AISVSGSSYNEQF
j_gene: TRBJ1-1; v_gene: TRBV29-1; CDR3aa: SVVPGQYSKGEAF
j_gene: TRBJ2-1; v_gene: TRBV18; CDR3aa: ASSPSGGNEQF
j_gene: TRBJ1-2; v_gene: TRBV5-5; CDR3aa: ASSQWTASNYGYT
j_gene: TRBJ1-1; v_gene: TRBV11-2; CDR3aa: ASSFPNMGTEAF
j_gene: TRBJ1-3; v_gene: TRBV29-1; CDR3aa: CVATVAGNTIY
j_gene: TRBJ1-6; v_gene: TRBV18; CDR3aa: ASSPDSISSYNSPLH
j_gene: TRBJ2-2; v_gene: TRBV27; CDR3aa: ASSSAVLNTGELF
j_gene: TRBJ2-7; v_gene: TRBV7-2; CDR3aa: ASSFPGTASYEQY
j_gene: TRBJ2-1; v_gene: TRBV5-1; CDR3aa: ASSKGRTSGNDEQF
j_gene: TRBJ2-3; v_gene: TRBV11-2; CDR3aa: ASSPRAGYTDTQY
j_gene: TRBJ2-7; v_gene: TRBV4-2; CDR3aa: ASSQSAGTSGRREQY
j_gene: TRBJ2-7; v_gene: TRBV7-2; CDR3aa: ASSLDWGDEQY
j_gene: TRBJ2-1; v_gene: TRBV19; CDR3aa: ASSPSDRVGNNEQF
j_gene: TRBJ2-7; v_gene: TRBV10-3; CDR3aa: AISESTGGTYEQY